Each of the 24 T cell receptor beta chains below was sequenced from the same sample in a study of T-cell reconstitution after alpha-beta-depleted transplantation in children. A library of TCRbeta sequences, prepared with unique molecular identifiers, was generated. From the PCR reads, TCRdb called clonotypes with MiXCR, one entry per CDR3 protein. The table records 300,000 to 350,000 distinct CDR3 sequences, around 15% of them present only once. Specimen: PBMCs, mostly from graft donor cells, collected 360 days after TCRalphabeta/CD19-depleted stem cell transplant. Every receptor here comes from a male patient aged 2 to 10 who had a stem cell transplant for acute lymphoblastic leukemia, so the T cells may come from the graft donor.

The rearrangement links TRBV20-1 to TRBJ2-5, with TRBD1 matching over 8 bases. Germline CDR1 is DFQATT and CDR2 is SNEGSKA (reference sequence). Trimming took 5 bases from V and 4 from J; bases not matched to a gene: 12. The CDR3 is 15 residues long. The CDR3 sequence is CSALEVGQGRETQYF. As DNA, the CDR3 is TGCAGTGCTCTGGAGGTCGGACAGGGTAGAGAGACCCAGTACTTC.

CDR3 region: CSVEVPGDYEQYF. As DNA, the CDR3 is TGCAGCGTTGAAGTCCCGGGGGACTACGAGCAGTACTTC. The chain links TRBV29-1 to TRBJ2-7; a weak D match, TRBD2 (6 bases). V lost 1 base and J lost 3, with 10 bases in between. The CDR3 sequence is 13 residues long. CDR1 and CDR2 from the germline V gene are SQVTM and ANQGSEA.

The chain is built from TRBV2 and TRBJ1-1; D unresolved. CDR1 is SNHLY, CDR2 FYNNEI, per germline. The CDR3 extends over 11 amino acids. V was cut by 11 bases and J by 3 bases, with 10 bases left in between. The CDR3 sequence: CAAAKDTEAFF. In nucleotides, the CDR3 is TGTGCCGCAGCGAAGGACACTGAAGCTTTCTTT.

This clonotype was picked up many times. This chain links TRBV10-3 with TRBJ2-5; no clear D gene. Germline values: CDR1 ENHRY, CDR2 SYGVKD. V lost 7 bases, J lost 1 base, and 19 bases lay in between. The CDR3 covers 16 residues. DNA for the CDR3: TGTGCCATCACTTCGGACCCGCTTAATCTCCAAGAGACCCAGTACTTC. Protein product: CAITSDPLNLQETQYF.

V gene TRBV12-3 or TRBV12-4 combines with J gene TRBJ1-2; D is uncertain. The CDR3 has 12 residues. V was pared by 5 bases and J by 4 bases, with 8 bases between. CDR3 coding DNA: TGTGCCAGCAGTCCGAGGACCTATGGCTACACCTTC. Amino acids: CASSPRTYGYTF.

This clonotype was seen a few times. The DNA for the CDR3 is TGCAGTGCTAGAGTGGGACTAGCGGGAGACGAGCAGTACTTC. Its protein product is CSARVGLAGDEQYF. V gene TRBV20-1 combines with J gene TRBJ2-7; 14 bases map to TRBD2. The CDR3 has 14 amino acids. Looked up from germline, CDR1 is DFQATT and CDR2 is SNEGSKA (reference sequence). Trimming took 1 base from V and 5 from J; bases not matched to a gene: 1.

CDR3 protein: CASSLSVDYEQYF. The CDR3 coding sequence is TGTGCCAGCAGCCTTAGCGTGGATTACGAGCAGTACTTC. The chain carries TRBV4-2 and TRBJ2-7; weak D call: TRBD2 (5 bases). The CDR3 length is 13 residues. Germline lookup yields CDR1 LGHNA and CDR2 YNFKEQ. The germline V and J ends were trimmed by 4 bases and 4 bases, with 11 bases remaining between them.

The chain is built from TRBV5-6 and TRBJ2-3; 7 nucleotides line up with TRBD2. CDR3 length equals 17 residues. The junction had 15 bases not matched to a gene; V was cut back by 4 bases and J by 4 bases. Germline CDR1 SGHDT, CDR2 YYEEEE. CDR3: CASSPPKAGTTSDTQYF. The CDR3 nucleotides read TGTGCCAGCAGCCCCCCTAAAGCCGGGACTACATCAGATACGCAGTATTTT.

This clonotype occurred a few times. The chain employs TRBV12-3 or TRBV12-4 and TRBJ2-2, with D hard to call. The CDR3 is 13 residues long. Trimming removed 10 bases at V and 4 bases at J, with 13 bases between. The CDR3 region has the DNA TGTGCCATCAAATCGTACTCCACCGGGGAGCTGTTTTTT. It is translated as CAIKSYSTGELFF.

The rearrangement uses TRBV4-1 and TRBJ1-5, with no clear D. Germline CDR1 is MGHRA and CDR2 is YSYEKL. This CDR3 is 16 amino acids long. V was trimmed by 1 base and J by 5 bases, leaving 15 bases between them. This chain's CDR3 is CASSQGVLLIDQPQHF. In DNA, the CDR3 is TGCGCCAGCAGCCAAGGAGTGTTGCTGATCGATCAGCCCCAGCATTTT.

In its sample, this clonotype was seen a few times. The V gene is TRBV29-1, the J gene TRBJ2-3; D gene unclear. The CDR3 contains 14 residues. Looked up from germline, CDR1 is SQVTM and CDR2 is ANQGSEA. V was pared by 3 bases and J by 1 base, with 11 bases between. The CDR3 region is CSVEARGRTDTQYF. CDR3 bases: TGCAGCGTTGAGGCCAGAGGCCGCACAGATACGCAGTATTTT.

This chain links TRBV30 with TRBJ2-1, with D possibly matching TRBD2 (5 bases). The V and J ends lost 2 bases and 3 bases respectively, with 20 bases between them. This CDR3 is built from 17 residues. In germline, CDR1 is GTSNPN, CDR2 SVGIG (reference sequence). CDR3 in DNA: TGTGCCTGGAGTCCCCTATGGGCAGGAGGTTACTACAATGAGCAGTTCTTC. It translates to CAWSPLWAGGYYNEQFF.

Only a few counts were recorded for this clonotype. The chain carries TRBV5-1 and TRBJ2-2; D is undetermined. Germline assignment: CDR1 SGHRS and CDR2 YFSETQ. CDR3 length: 13 residues. With 1 base removed from V and 6 bases from J, the gap between germline ends came to 7 bases. The CDR3 nucleotides are TGCGCCAGCAGCTTGAGTGAGGCCGGGGAGCTGTTTTTT. Amino acids: CASSLSEAGELFF.

V and J are TRBV29-1 and TRBJ2-3, with 7 bases fitting TRBD2. This CDR3 contains 13 residues. V was clipped by 4 bases and J by 2 bases; unmatched bases: 3. Germline V gene sequence: CDR1 SQVTM, CDR2 ANQGSEA. CDR3 nucleotides: TGCAGCGTTGGTGGGAGGGTCACAGATACGCAGTATTTT. Amino acids: CSVGGRVTDTQYF.

This clonotype has only a few counts. The J gene is TRBJ2-3, the V gene TRBV12-3 or TRBV12-4, with D uncertain. The V end lost 7 bases, the J end lost 6 bases, and 20 bases lay between the germline ends. The CDR3 is 15 amino acids. As DNA, the CDR3 is TGTGCCAGCACCTTAGGACGAATCCTCGGGGATACGCAGTATTTT. It specifies CASTLGRILGDTQYF.

In its sample, this clonotype was seen many times. The rearrangement links TRBV7-9 to TRBJ2-5; D may match TRBD1 or TRBD2 (5 bases each). The V gene lost 2 bases and the J gene lost 5 bases, with 15 bases spanning the gap. The CDR3 covers 15 residues. Germline V CDR1 and CDR2: SEHNR, FQNEAQ (reference sequence). CDR3 region: CASSLNPRGEETQYF. The CDR3 DNA is TGTGCCAGCAGCTTAAATCCTAGAGGGGAGGAGACCCAGTACTTC.

The gene calls are TRBV10-2 and TRBJ2-5; D remains unclear. The CDR3 sequence is 13 residues long. Trimming pared 3 bases from V and 1 base from J, leaving 6 bases between. Germline CDR1 reads WSHSY; CDR2 reads SAAADI. CDR3 nucleotides: TGCGCCAGCAGTGAACAGAGCCAAGAGACCCAGTACTTC. The encoded protein is CASSEQSQETQYF.

The chain joins TRBV7-6 to TRBJ2-7; 7 bases are shared with TRBD1. Germline-derived CDR1 and CDR2 are SGHVS and FNYEAQ. This CDR3 has 14 residues. V shed 2 bases, J shed 5 bases, and the junction held 6 bases outside the gene matches. CDR3 loop: CASSLNRGMHEQYF. The CDR3, as DNA: TGTGCCAGCAGCTTAAACAGGGGAATGCACGAGCAGTACTTC.

CDR3 DNA: TGTGCCATCAGTGAGTCGAGTCGGACGACCACAGATACGCAGTATTTT. Translation: CAISESSRTTTDTQYF. The chain carries TRBV10-3 and TRBJ2-3; D is undetermined. V was pared by 0 bases and J by 2 bases, with 12 bases between. Germline CDR1 is ENHRY and CDR2 is SYGVKD. The CDR3 covers 16 residues.

The table lists this clonotype with a few counts. This chain connects TRBV6-1 to TRBJ1-1; 9 bases align to TRBD1. The CDR3 is 13 residues long. J lost 4 bases, V lost 6 bases, and 3 bases had no gene match. In germline, CDR1 is MNHNS, CDR2 SASEGT. The CDR3 here is CASRWDRVTEAFF. The DNA of the CDR3 is TGTGCCAGCAGGTGGGACAGGGTCACTGAAGCTTTCTTT.

The gene calls are TRBV6-2 or TRBV6-3 and TRBJ2-1; 11 nucleotides align to TRBD2. Germline CDR1 is MNHEY and CDR2 is SVGEGT. The CDR3 loop spans 17 amino acids. The J segment lost 8 bases and the V segment lost 5 bases, leaving 14 bases of the junction unmatched. The CDR3 nucleotides are TGTGCCAGCAGTCACCCAATAGCGGGAGGGTTCAGCGATGAGCAGTTCTTC. This encodes CASSHPIAGGFSDEQFF.

This CDR3 is CASSSPRDSYEQYF. The CDR3 DNA reads TGTGCCAGCAGCTCCCCCAGGGATTCCTACGAGCAGTACTTC. The chain carries TRBV7-8 and TRBJ2-7; D possibly corresponds to TRBD1 (5 bases). From germline, CDR1 is SGHVS and CDR2 FQNEAQ. The CDR3 covers 14 residues. V was cut by 4 bases and J by 1 base, with 11 bases left in between. The variable domain in full, completed from reference TRBV7-8 and TRBJ2-7, reads GAGVSQSPRYKVAKRGQDVALRCDPISGHVSLFWYQQALGQGPEFLTYFQNEAQLDKSGLPSDRFFAERPEGSVSTLKIQRTQQEDSAVYLCASSSPRDSYEQYFGPGTRLTVT.

This clonotype was picked up many times. J is TRBJ2-7 and V is TRBV12-3 or TRBV12-4; 7 nucleotides agree with TRBD1. The trim removed 5 bases at V and 0 bases at J, leaving 7 bases unmatched. CDR3 length equals 15 residues. The CDR3 DNA reads as TGTGCCAGCAGTCCCCGGGACAGCCCCTCCTACGAGCAGTACTTC. Its translation is CASSPRDSPSYEQYF.

This clonotype was seen repeatedly, ten times or more. The J gene is TRBJ2-7, the V gene TRBV20-1; 10 nucleotides align to TRBD1. This CDR3 comprises 15 residues. Germline V gene lookup returns CDR1 DFQATT and CDR2 SNEGSKA (reference sequence). V shed 4 bases, J shed 4 bases, and the junction held 10 bases outside the gene matches. For the CDR3, the DNA is TGCAGTGCTACTACACCGGGACAGGGGCGTTACGAGCAGTACTTC. Its translation: CSATTPGQGRYEQYF.